This note documents a single TCR beta chain sequence. This clonotype was detected a few times. What this receptor recognizes is not known. No base quality values were provided; no much bigger clone lies one nucleotide off. The data were taken from a study of T cells in Graves' hyperthyroidism and ophthalmopathy (dated by TCRdb to about 2019). The study in broad terms: Peripheral blood samples were taken at initial diagnosis, before any treatment was given. TCR V-J signatures able to tell the groups apart were searched for in a discovery cohort of 90 to 100 patients, of whom roughly 42 had Graves' ophthalmopathy and about 55 had stable Graves' hyperthyroidism. An independent validation cohort of under 20 hyperthyroidism patients and approximately 16 patients who later progressed to ophthalmopathy tested prospective prediction of ophthalmopathy. The roughly 100 discovery patients were randomly split 7:3 into training and test sets. The study also compared thyroid tissue and blood T-cell repertoires from more than 5 Graves' hyperthyroidism patients. Following sampling, methimazole starting at 30 mg daily was given to hyperthyroidism patients, and high-dose intravenous methylprednisolone was given to ophthalmopathy patients. The paper reports TCR Vbeta CDR3 sequencing of approximately 130 peripheral blood samples: 43 ophthalmopathy, fewer than 85 hyperthyroidism and around 17 progressor patients. General conclusions and limits of the study: No statistical method was used to fix the sample size in advance, and group allocation was not hidden from the investigators. Blood samples also contained most of the expanded thyroid clonotypes (frequency above 0.001), which suggests that blood repertoires may reflect thyroid immune responses. In cross-validation, a model built on a 13 V-J signature told ophthalmopathy apart from stable hyperthyroidism with approximately 90% sensitivity and about 81% specificity, and in testing the same model reached 80%/75%. In validation, the model predicted progression to ophthalmopathy with over 65% sensitivity and 72% to 85% specificity, a median of approximately 6.7 months before onset.

Hyperthyroidism patients were aged 18 to 65 years and newly diagnosed, with disease duration of less than 2 months. Exclusion was applied to patients with uncontrolled infections, other autoimmune diseases, pregnancy or lactation. Diagnoses were established on the basis of clinical symptoms, serum thyroxine and TRAb, thyroid ultrasound, and orbital computed tomography. For progressor patients, blood was drawn at the first diagnosis of hyperthyroidism, before any ophthalmopathy symptoms had appeared. PBMCs were separated from around 9.1 ml of fresh peripheral blood using Ficoll-Paque density gradient centrifugation. Progressor patients were defined as those initially diagnosed with Graves' hyperthyroidism in whom ophthalmopathy developed during follow-up. Trizol reagent was used to extract total RNA, and RNA quality was then checked on an Agilent 2100 Bioanalyzer. The TCR beta CDR3 regions were amplified from the RNA transcripts. For the first round of RT-PCR on the TCR CDR3, the HTBI primer set was used together with the Qiagen OneStep RT-PCR kit. The libraries were constructed in a second round of multiplex PCR and then size-selected and purified. Paired-end sequencing of the libraries was performed with 100 bp reads on an Illumina HiSeq2000. Per the source publication's procedure: Raw data were processed with SOAPnuke, discarding reads with adapters, uncalled bases, mean Phred below 15, or no exact constant-primer or identifier match. COPE v1.2.5 was used to merge the high-quality paired reads, and each unique nucleotide sequence was defined as a clonotype. MiTCR v1.1 was used to align clonotypes to the IMGT TRBV, TRBD and TRBJ reference segments. The analysis included only V-J combinations with a frequency above 0.0001, which together covered about 99% of the repertoires. A TCS score was defined as the ratio between F50 (clonal expansion) and ExV (chaos), using BLOSUM62-based TCRdist between CDR3 peptides within each V-J. Welch's t-statistics and random forest reduced approximately 520 V-J features to roughly 13, which were used in a naive Bayes classifier (R e1071). TCRdb reanalyzed the raw reads on its own, using fastp at Q25 for trimming and MiXCR for clone calling, and kept in-frame beta chains. Rows merge per CDR3 protein into single entries with the most common DNA and genes. TCRdb's processing, not the study's, gives the V and J calls here. Counted in this sample were hundreds of thousands of distinct CDR3 sequences; around 14% of them appeared once. Around 5.4% of the sample belongs to the ten largest clones.

Including the terminal cysteine and phenylalanine, the CDR3 comprises 15 residues. Left in the record is the CDR3 DNA by itself, 45 bases read in frame from the first base. V and J lose 1 base and 7 bases, and a span of 11 bases separates them. The germline V gene yields SGHTA for CDR1 and FQGTGA for CDR2. The TCR comes from a woman in her twenties or thirties with Graves' hyperthyroidism that later progressed to Graves' ophthalmopathy. Input material: blood. The V gene is TRBV7-3 and the J gene is TRBJ1-6; matching of 5 bases hints at TRBD1 as the D gene. CDR3 sequence: CASSLMAGQNSPLHF. The DNA is TGTGCCAGCAGCTTAATGGCAGGGCAGAATTCACCCCTCCACTTT.